The present entry profiles one T cell receptor (beta chain) with its context. Its antigen remains unknown. The CDR3 length is 14 residues. Germline CDR1 reads KGHSH; CDR2 reads LQKENI. The V end was cut by 5 bases, the J end by 5 bases, with 12 bases between. 5'RACE with constant-segment primers built TCRalpha and TCRbeta cDNA libraries with UMIs. TCRdb itself ran the 5' RACE reads through MiXCR, one entry per CDR3 protein. The sample has fewer than 600,000 distinct CDR3 sequences; roughly 20% are singletons. The sample belongs to a study of T-cell memory formation after mild COVID-19. The study's findings and limits: Most CD4+ clones that shrank were in CM and EM, while CD8+ ones turned up in EMRA. Later expanders leaned CD4+, whereas clones that contracted between day 15 and 85 were balanced CD4/CD8. Detection of some responders pre-infection suggested pre-existing cross-reactive memory T cells participated.

The material sequenced was PBMCs or a T cell subset sorted from them (not recorded which). The receptor was derived from an adult woman who had mild COVID-19 (a few samples of this study predate the infection). Cell type and time point are not known. The chain combines TRBV18 with TRBJ2-2; D is unresolved. CDR3 bases: TGTGCCAGCTCATCCCCTTGGGGTACCGGGGAGCTGTTTTTT. Protein sequence: CASSSPWGTGELFF.